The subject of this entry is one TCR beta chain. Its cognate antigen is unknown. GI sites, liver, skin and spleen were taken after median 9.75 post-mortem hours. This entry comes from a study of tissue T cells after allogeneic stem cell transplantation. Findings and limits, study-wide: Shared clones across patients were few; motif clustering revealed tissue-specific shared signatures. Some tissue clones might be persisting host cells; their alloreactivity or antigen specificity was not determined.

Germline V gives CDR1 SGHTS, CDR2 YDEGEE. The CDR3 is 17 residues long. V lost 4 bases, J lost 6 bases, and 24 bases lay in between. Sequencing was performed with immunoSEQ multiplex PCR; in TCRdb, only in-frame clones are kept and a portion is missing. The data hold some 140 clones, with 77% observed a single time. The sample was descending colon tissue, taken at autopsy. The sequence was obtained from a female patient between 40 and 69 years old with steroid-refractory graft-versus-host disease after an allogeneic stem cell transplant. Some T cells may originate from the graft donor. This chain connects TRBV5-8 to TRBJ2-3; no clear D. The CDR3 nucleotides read TGTGCCAGCAGCGCCCTAAGATGGCTAGTCAAGAGGGATACGCAGTATTTT. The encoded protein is CASSALRWLVKRDTQYF.